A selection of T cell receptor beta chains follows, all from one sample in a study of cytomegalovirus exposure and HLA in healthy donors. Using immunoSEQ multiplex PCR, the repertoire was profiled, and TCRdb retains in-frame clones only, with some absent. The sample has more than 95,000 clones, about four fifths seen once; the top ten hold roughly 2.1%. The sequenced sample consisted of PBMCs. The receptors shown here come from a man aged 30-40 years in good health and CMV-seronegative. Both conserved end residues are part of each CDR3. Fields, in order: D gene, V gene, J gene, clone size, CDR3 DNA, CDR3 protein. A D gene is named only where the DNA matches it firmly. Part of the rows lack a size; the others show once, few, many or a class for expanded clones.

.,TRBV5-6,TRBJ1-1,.,TGTGCCAGCAGCCTTGGGGAAGGAGGGTTGACTTTCTTT,CASSLGEGGLTFF
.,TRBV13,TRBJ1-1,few,TGTGCCAGCAGGTTCAACAGGGTAGGCACTGAAGCTTTCTTT,CASRFNRVGTEAFF
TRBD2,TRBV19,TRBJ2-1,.,TGTGCCAGTACCCATTCGGGGGGGTGGGAGCAGTTCTTC,CASTHSGGWEQFF
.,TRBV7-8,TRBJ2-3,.,TGTGCCAGCAGCTTAGCAGCGGGCCTCACAGATACGCAGTATTTT,CASSLAAGLTDTQYF
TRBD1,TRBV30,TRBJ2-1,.,TGTGCCTCAGACAGGGGGCTTTACAATGAGCAGTTCTTC,CASDRGLYNEQFF
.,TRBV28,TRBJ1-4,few,TGTGCCAGCAGTTTGGAGACAACTAATGAAAAACTGTTTTTT,CASSLETTNEKLFF
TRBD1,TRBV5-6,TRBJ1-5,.,TGTGCCAGCAGCGGAACCCAGGGGGCAACCAATCAGCCCCAGCATTTT,CASSGTQGATNQPQHF
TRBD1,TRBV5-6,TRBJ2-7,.,TGTGCCAGCAGCCCCACCGGGACAGGGGTATACGAGCAGTACTTC,CASSPTGTGVYEQYF
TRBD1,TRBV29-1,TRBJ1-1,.,TGCAGCGTGCTGACAGGGGAATGGACTGAAGCTTTCTTT,CSVLTGEWTEAFF
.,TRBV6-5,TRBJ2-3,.,TGTGCCAGCAGTTACTCGCGCACAGCCACAGATACGCAGTATTTT,CASSYSRTATDTQYF
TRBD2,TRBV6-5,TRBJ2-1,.,TGTGCCAGCAGTTACGCAGCGGGGAGGGCGTATGAGCAGTTCTTC,CASSYAAGRAYEQFF
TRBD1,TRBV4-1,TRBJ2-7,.,TGCGCCAGCAGCCAAGACGCAGGGGGCTGGGGCGAGCAGTACTTC,CASSQDAGGWGEQYF
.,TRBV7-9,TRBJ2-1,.,TGTGCCAGCAGCCCCGTGTGGGGGGTCGAGCAGTTCTTC,CASSPVWGVEQFF
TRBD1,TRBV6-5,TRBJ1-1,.,TGTGCCAGCAGTCGGGACAGGGGGCTAACTGAAGCTTTCTTT,CASSRDRGLTEAFF
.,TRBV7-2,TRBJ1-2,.,TGTGCCAGCAGCCCTGACAGTAACTATGGCTACACCTTC,CASSPDSNYGYTF
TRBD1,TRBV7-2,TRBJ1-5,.,TGTGCCAGCGCACCCAACCAAGGGGGCAATGGCAATCAGCCCCAGCATTTT,CASAPNQGGNGNQPQHF
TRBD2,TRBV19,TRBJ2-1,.,TGTGCCAGTAGTATAGCCCGGACTAGTGGGCATATCTTC,CASSIARTSGHIF
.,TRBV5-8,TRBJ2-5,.,TGTGCCAGCAGCCGGGGGGCAGAGACCCAGTACTTC,CASSRGAETQYF
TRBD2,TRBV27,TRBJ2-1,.,TGTGCCAGCAGTTTAGCCCCGGGACTACGACTAAACGAGCAGTTCTTC,CASSLAPGLRLNEQFF
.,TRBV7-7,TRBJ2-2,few,TGTGCCAGCAGAGGCAGGGCGAACACCGGGGAGCTGTTTTTT,CASRGRANTGELFF
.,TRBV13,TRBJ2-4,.,TGTGCCAGCAGCCCTGATTTGAGGCGGGGAGTCAAAAACATTCAGTACTTC,CASSPDLRRGVKNIQYF
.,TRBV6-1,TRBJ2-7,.,TGTGCCAGCAGCGGGGGTGGGGACTCCTACGAGCAGTACTTC,CASSGGGDSYEQYF
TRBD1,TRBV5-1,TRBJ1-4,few,TGCGCCAGCAGCTTGGGCGGACAGGGGGATGAAAAACTGTTTTTT,CASSLGGQGDEKLFF
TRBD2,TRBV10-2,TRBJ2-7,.,TGCGCCAGCCGCGGGGGGACGGGGGGGCCGCGGGAGCAGTACTTC,CASRGGTGGPREQYF
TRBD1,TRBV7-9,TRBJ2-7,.,TGTGCCAGCGGGGGAGACAGGGAACCCTCCTACGAGCAGTACTTC,CASGGDREPSYEQYF
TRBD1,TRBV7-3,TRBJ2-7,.,TGTGCCAGCAGCACCACAGGGGTGAGGGAGCAGTACTTC,CASSTTGVREQYF
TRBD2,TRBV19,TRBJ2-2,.,TGTGCCAGTAGTGGACTAGCGGAGAACGGGGAGCTGTTTTTT,CASSGLAENGELFF
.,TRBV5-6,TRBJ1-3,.,TGTGCCAGCAGCGCACCGGGACTTGGAAACACCATATATTTT,CASSAPGLGNTIYF
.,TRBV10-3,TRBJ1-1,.,TGTGCCATCACCCGGGACACAGCCAGGGCTGAAGCTTTCTTT,CAITRDTARAEAFF
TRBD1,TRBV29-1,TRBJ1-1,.,TGCAGCGGACAGGGGATTGACGCTGAAGCTTTCTTT,CSGQGIDAEAFF
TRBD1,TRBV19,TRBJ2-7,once,TGTGCCAGTAGTGCCGGGACAGGGGACGCCTACGAGCAGTACTTC,CASSAGTGDAYEQYF
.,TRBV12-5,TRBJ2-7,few,TGTGCTCCGAACGGCGGGCTCCAGGACTTC,CAPNGGLQDF
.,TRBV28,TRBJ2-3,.,TGTGCCAGCAGTTTATTCCGGCGGCGTAGCACAGATACGCAGTATTTT,CASSLFRRRSTDTQYF
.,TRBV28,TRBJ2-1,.,TGTGCCAGCAGTTTCCAGTGGAATGAGCAGTTCTTC,CASSFQWNEQFF
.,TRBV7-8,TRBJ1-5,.,TGTGCCAGCAGCTTACAGAATCAGCCCCAGCATTTT,CASSLQNQPQHF
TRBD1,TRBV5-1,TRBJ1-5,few,TGCGCCAGCAGCCCGGGGACAGACATTTATCAGCCCCAGCATTTT,CASSPGTDIYQPQHF
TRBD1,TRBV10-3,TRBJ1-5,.,TGTGCCATCAGTGAGCCCGCGGGTCCCCTCAGGGGGTCCCAGCATTTT,CAISEPAGPLRGSQHF